This T cell receptor (beta chain) was identified in a study of blood T cell repertoires in COVID-19. About the research overall: Samples of COVID-19 (acute and convalescent) were obtained from the United States, Italy and Spain. T cells, B-cell-depleted T cells, or PBMCs supplied cDNA or gDNA.

This clone showed up just a few times. Germline lookup yields CDR1 KGHSH and CDR2 LQKENI. The length of the CDR3 is 17 residues. V dropped 6 bases and J dropped 4; count of bases not matched to a gene: 8. Per the study methods: Reference gene primer amplification gave nucleated cell count estimates. Using immunoSEQ multiplex PCR, the repertoire was profiled, and TCRdb retains in-frame clones only, with some absent. V, J and clone size reflect that table, while D and trimming were determined from the DNA. The table records approximately 190,000 clones, 80% to 90% of them present only once. This receptor was identified in a man in his thirties or forties with active or convalescent COVID-19. The material sequenced was peripheral blood. This chain joins TRBV18 and TRBJ2-6, with 11 nucleotides matching TRBD1. The chain's CDR3 is CASSTGTGGTGANVLTF. CDR3 DNA sequence: TGTGCCAGCTCCACCGGGACAGGGGGTACAGGGGCCAACGTCCTGACTTTC.